The rows below give T cell receptor beta chains drawn from one sample of a study of T-cell memory formation after mild COVID-19. TCRdb used MiXCR to reprocess the 5' RACE reads, holding one entry per CDR3 protein. The profile shows 530,000 or so distinct CDR3 sequences, around 15% of them singletons. Sample: PBMCs or a T cell subset sorted from them (not recorded which). These receptors were obtained from an adult woman who had mild COVID-19 (a few samples of this study predate the infection). Cell type and time point are not known. The CDR3 runs from the conserved cysteine through the conserved F or W. A D gene is named only where the DNA matches it firmly. Not all rows give a size; the values are once, few, many and, for expanded clones, a class.

DNA	CDR3	J	V	D	size	length
TGTGCCAGCAGTTACGACTCACCGGGGCAGTACTTC	CASSYDSPGQYF	TRBJ2-7	TRBV6-6	.	.	12
TGTGCCAGCAGTGGCGGACTAGCGGGAGGGAGAGATACGCAGTATTTT	CASSGGLAGGRDTQYF	TRBJ2-3	TRBV6-5	TRBD2	.	16
TGTGCCAGCAGCTCCGGCCCAGATACGCAGTATTTT	CASSSGPDTQYF	TRBJ2-3	TRBV9	.	.	12
TGCAGTGCTAGAGTGGGGGGGGGCCTTGGCTACACCTTC	CSARVGGGLGYTF	TRBJ1-2	TRBV20-1	.	few	13
TGCAGCGGCGGACAGAACACCGGGGAGCTGTTTTTT	CSGGQNTGELFF	TRBJ2-2	TRBV29-1	.	.	12
TGTGCCAGCAGCTCGTTGGGGGGCGGTTGGGATACGCAGTATTTT	CASSSLGGGWDTQYF	TRBJ2-3	TRBV7-3	.	few	15
TGTGCCAGCAGCCCCGGCCCTAGCGGGAACTCCTACGAGCAGTACTTC	CASSPGPSGNSYEQYF	TRBJ2-7	TRBV13	TRBD2	.	16
TGCGCCAGCAGCCAGCGGGACAGGGGGCTTCGGAGGCCAGATACGCAGTATTTT	CASSQRDRGLRRPDTQYF	TRBJ2-3	TRBV4-3	TRBD1	.	18
TGCAGCGTTGAACCAGGCTCTGGAAACACCATATATTTT	CSVEPGSGNTIYF	TRBJ1-3	TRBV29-1	.	.	13
TGTGCCAGCAGTTTTACCCCCCCGGCAGCCTATGGCTACACCTTC	CASSFTPPAAYGYTF	TRBJ1-2	TRBV12-3/TRBV12-4	.	few	15
TGCAGTGCTAGAGCACTGGGGGCGGGAGGCTCCTACAATGAGCAGTTCTTC	CSARALGAGGSYNEQFF	TRBJ2-1	TRBV20-1	TRBD2	.	17
TGTGCCAGCAGCGTAGCTGGAACAGCCTACGATCAGTACTTC	CASSVAGTAYDQYF	TRBJ2-7	TRBV9	.	.	14
TGCAGTGCTGATAGGCCTCAAACGGGCACTGAAGCTTTCTTT	CSADRPQTGTEAFF	TRBJ1-1	TRBV20-1	.	.	14
TGCAGTGCTAGTCCCGGGGGGACAGGGAGACCTGGGAATGAGCAGTTCTTC	CSASPGGTGRPGNEQFF	TRBJ2-1	TRBV20-1	TRBD1	.	17
TGTGCCAGCAGCTCACCGGGACAGGGGTTCTCGGGGACTGAAGCTTTCTTT	CASSSPGQGFSGTEAFF	TRBJ1-1	TRBV7-8	TRBD1	.	17
TGTGCCAGCAGTTCCGGACAGGCTTGGAATCAGCCCCAGCATTTT	CASSSGQAWNQPQHF	TRBJ1-5	TRBV12-3/TRBV12-4	TRBD1	.	15
TGCAGTGCTAGAGTTCCCGGCTCCTACAATGAGCAGTTCTTC	CSARVPGSYNEQFF	TRBJ2-1	TRBV20-1	.	.	14
TGTGCCAGCAGCTTAGGCCGATCGGAAGCCTCCTACGAGCAGTACTTC	CASSLGRSEASYEQYF	TRBJ2-7	TRBV13	.	few	16
TGTGCCAGCAGGAGACAGGGCCCTTCCTACGAGCAGTACTTC	CASRRQGPSYEQYF	TRBJ2-7	TRBV12-3/TRBV12-4	TRBD1	.	14
TGCGCCAGCAGCGAGAGGGGATTCAATCAGCCCCAGCATTTT	CASSERGFNQPQHF	TRBJ1-5	TRBV4-1	.	few	14